This T cell receptor (beta chain) was identified in a study of cytomegalovirus exposure and HLA in healthy donors. Study-level information: Samples from HLA-typed donors yielded approximately 80 million unique TCRs in an early data release. Around four fifths of 300 to 450 genotyped donors fell in the Caucasian-associated ancestry cluster.

A multiplex PCR was run with 60 Vbeta primers and 13 Jbeta primers. Profiled with immunoSEQ multiplex PCR; TCRdb holds only in-frame clones, not every one. This sample has some 200,000 clones; around 78% occur once, and the top ten carry 2% to 2.5%. The CDR3 contains 15 residues. V dropped 4 bases and J dropped 8; count of bases not matched to a gene: 7. Germline V CDR1 and CDR2: LGHNA, YSLEER. This TCR was recovered from a woman younger than 45 in good health and CMV-seropositive. The sequenced sample was PBMCs. The chain employs TRBV4-3 and TRBJ2-1; 11 positions agree with TRBD1. The CDR3 coding sequence is TGCGCCAGCAGCCGGGGGACAGGGGGAGCGGATGAGCAGTTCTTC. Protein: CASSRGTGGADEQFF.